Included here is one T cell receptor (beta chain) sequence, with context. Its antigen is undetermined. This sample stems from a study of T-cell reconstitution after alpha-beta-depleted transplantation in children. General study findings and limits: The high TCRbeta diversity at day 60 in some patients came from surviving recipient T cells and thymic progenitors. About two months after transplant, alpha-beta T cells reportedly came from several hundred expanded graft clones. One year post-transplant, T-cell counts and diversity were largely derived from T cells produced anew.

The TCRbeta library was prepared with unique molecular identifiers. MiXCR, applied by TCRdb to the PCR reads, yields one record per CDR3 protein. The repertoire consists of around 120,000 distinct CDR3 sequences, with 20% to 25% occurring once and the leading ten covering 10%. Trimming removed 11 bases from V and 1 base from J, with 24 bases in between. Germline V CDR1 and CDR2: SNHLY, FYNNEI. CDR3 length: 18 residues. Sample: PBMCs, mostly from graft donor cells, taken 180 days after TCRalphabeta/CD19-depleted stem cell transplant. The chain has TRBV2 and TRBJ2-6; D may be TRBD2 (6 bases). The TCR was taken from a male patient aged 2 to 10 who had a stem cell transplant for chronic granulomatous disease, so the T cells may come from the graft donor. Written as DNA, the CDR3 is TGTGCCTTCAGTGGCCGTATAGGGGAGGTATCTGGGGCCAACGTCCTGACTTTC. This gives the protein CAFSGRIGEVSGANVLTF.